One sample yielded the 15 T cell receptor beta chains listed below, sequenced in a study of CXCR3-negative and CXCR3-positive naive CD8 T cells (dated by TCRdb to between 2018 and 2021). Study-level results and caveats: TRB CDR3s from CXCR3-positive naive cells showed higher hydrophobicity (lower Kidera factor 4), lower energy, and higher strength and volume indices than CXCR3-negative naive cells.

Sequenced on a NextSeq 550. The Human TCR Profiling Kit (MiLaboratory) was used to prepare UMI-labeled 5' RACE TRB cDNA libraries. TCRdb reanalyzed the reads, keeping one entry per CDR3 protein sequence and omitting DNA. The sample's own table lists roughly 93,000 distinct CDR3 sequences. About 1% of the sample is taken by the ten largest. Antigens for these TCRs are unknown. Sequenced: naive CXCR3+ CD8+ T cells from blood. Explained via the paper, the cell subset or site label denotes: CD45RO-CCR7+CD27+CD95- naive CD8+ T cells expressing CXCR3 (TNR3+). The receptors were sampled from a human donor in good health. Some clones in this sample may be carry-over from other donors' samples.

This rearrangement joins TRBV29-1 to TRBJ2-1; lacking DNA, the TRBD2 call made by TCRdb goes unchecked. The CDR3 sequence is 17 residues long. The germline gives CDR1 SQVTM, CDR2 ANQGSEA. CDR3 residues: CSVEVVLADFSYNEQFF.

This chain joins TRBV5-1 and TRBJ1-5; TCRdb's D gene call, TRBD1, goes unchecked for lack of DNA. The CDR3 runs to 17 residues. From germline, CDR1 is SGHRS and CDR2 YFSETQ. The CDR3 sequence: CASSLLPGQVSNQPQHF.

The chain couples TRBV28 to TRBJ2-1; the D call of TRBD1 rests on TCRdb alone, since no DNA is present to check it. The V gene's germline CDR1 is MDHEN and CDR2 SYDVKM. The CDR3 is 17 amino acids. CDR3 protein: CASTLSIGGSSYNEQFF.

The chain employs TRBV5-1 and TRBJ2-1; TCRdb picks TRBD1, but there is no DNA to check that call. The CDR3 is 14 amino acids. The germline CDR1 and CDR2 sequences are SGHRS and YFSETQ. The CDR3 spells CASSLMDVRGEQFF.

CDR3 region: CASGFHGLAGVDF. V is TRBV12-5 and J is TRBJ2-1; the TRBD2 assignment by TCRdb is unverifiable without DNA. CDR3 size: 13 residues. In germline, CDR1 is LGHNT, CDR2 FRNRAP.

The chain links TRBV12-5 to TRBJ1-6; checking the TCRdb D call of TRBD1 is not possible without DNA. From germline, CDR1 is LGHNT and CDR2 FRNRAP. There are 19 residues in the CDR3. CDR3 amino acids: CASGLVRWGGSSYNSPLHF.

The chain couples TRBV7-2 to TRBJ2-7. CDR1 and CDR2 from the germline V gene are SGHTA and FQGNSA. This CDR3 contains 15 residues. The CDR3 reads CASSYQMDHSYEQYF. Complete variable domain (other parts from reference TRBV7-2 and TRBJ2-7): GAGVSQSPSNKVTEKGKDVELRCDPISGHTALYWYRQSLGQGLEFLIYFQGNSAPDKSGLPSDRFSAERTGGSVSTLTIQRTQQEDSAVYLCASSYQMDHSYEQYFGPGTRLTVT.

V and J are TRBV14 and TRBJ2-4; TCRdb's D call of TRBD1 is untestable without DNA. Per germline, CDR1 SGHDN and CDR2 FVKESK. This CDR3 region has 16 residues. CDR3 in amino acids: CASSPTQGLAKNIQYF.

The rearrangement joins TRBV23-1 to TRBJ2-5; TCRdb outputs TRBD1, but without DNA this stays unchecked. TRBV23-1 is known as an ORF, though its function is uncertain. The CDR3 spans 14 residues. CDR3 protein: CASGHPDREETQYF.

V usage is TRBV7-6 and J usage is TRBJ2-2. Germline V gene lookup returns CDR1 SGHVS and CDR2 FNYEAQ. The CDR3 consists of 13 residues. Here the CDR3 reads CASSRGDTGELFF.

This chain joins TRBV20-1 and TRBJ2-7; TCRdb lists TRBD1, though no DNA is available to test this call. Germline loops: CDR1 DFQATT, CDR2 SNEGSKA (reference sequence). This CDR3 region has 12 residues. CDR3 protein: CSAGDGSYEQYF.

This rearrangement joins TRBV7-3 to TRBJ2-3; TCRdb names TRBD2, which stays unverified in the absence of DNA. CDR1 is SGHTA, CDR2 FQGTGA, per germline. The CDR3 has 17 residues. CDR3 protein: CASSPDLGLADTDTQYF.

This rearrangement joins TRBV20-1 to TRBJ2-5. CDR1 and CDR2 from the germline V gene are DFQATT and SNEGSKA (reference sequence). CDR3 length equals 15 residues. The CDR3 reads CSARAQSAFWETQYF.

This sequence joins TRBV7-9 and TRBJ2-7; the D call of TRBD1 rests on TCRdb alone, since no DNA is present to check it. From germline, CDR1 is SEHNR and CDR2 FQNEAQ (reference sequence). There are 11 residues in the CDR3. The chain's CDR3 is CAISGGVEQYF.

The chain couples TRBV5-6 to TRBJ2-5. Germline CDR1 and CDR2: SGHDT and YYEEEE. The CDR3 contains 13 residues. Here the CDR3 reads CASSLYIQETQYF.